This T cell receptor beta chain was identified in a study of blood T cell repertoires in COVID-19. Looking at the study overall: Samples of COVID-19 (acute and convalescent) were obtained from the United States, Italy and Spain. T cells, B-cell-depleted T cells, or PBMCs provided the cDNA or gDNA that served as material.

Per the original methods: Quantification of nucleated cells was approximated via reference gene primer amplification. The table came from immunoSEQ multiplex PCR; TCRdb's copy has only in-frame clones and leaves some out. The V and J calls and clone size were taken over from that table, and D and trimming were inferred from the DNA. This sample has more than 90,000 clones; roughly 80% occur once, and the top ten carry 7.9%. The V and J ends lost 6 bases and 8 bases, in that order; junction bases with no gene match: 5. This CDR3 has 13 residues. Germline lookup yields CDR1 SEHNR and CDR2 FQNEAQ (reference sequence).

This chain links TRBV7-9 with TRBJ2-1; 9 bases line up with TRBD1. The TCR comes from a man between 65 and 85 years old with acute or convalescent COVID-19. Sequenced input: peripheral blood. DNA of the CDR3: TGTGCCAGCAGGCGTACAGGGGGCGATGAGCAGTTCTTC. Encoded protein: CASRRTGGDEQFF. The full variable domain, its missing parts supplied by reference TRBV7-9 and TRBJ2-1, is DTGVSQNPRHKITKRGQNVTFRCDPISEHNRLYWYRQTLGQGPEFLTYFQNEAQLEKSRLLSDRFSAERPKGSFSTLEIQRTEQGDSAMYLCASRRTGGDEQFFGPGTRLTVL.